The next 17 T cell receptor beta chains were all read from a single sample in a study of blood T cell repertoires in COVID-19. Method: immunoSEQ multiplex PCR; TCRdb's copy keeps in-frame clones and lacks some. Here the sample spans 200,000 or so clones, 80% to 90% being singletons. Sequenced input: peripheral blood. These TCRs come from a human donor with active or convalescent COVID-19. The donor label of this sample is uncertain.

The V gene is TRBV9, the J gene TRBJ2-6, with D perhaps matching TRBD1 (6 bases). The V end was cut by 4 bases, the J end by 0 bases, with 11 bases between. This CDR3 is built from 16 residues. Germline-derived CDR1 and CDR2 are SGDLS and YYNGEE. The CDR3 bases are TGTGCCAGCAGCTCAGACAGGAGCTCTGGGGCCAACGTCCTGACTTTC. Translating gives CASSSDRSSGANVLTF.

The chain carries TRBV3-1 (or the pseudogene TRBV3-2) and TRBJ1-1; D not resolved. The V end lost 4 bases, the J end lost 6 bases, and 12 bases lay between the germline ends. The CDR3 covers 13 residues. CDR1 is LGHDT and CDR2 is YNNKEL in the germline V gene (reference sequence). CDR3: CASSPRGGAEAFF. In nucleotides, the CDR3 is TGTGCCAGCAGCCCCCGGGGAGGCGCTGAAGCTTTCTTT.

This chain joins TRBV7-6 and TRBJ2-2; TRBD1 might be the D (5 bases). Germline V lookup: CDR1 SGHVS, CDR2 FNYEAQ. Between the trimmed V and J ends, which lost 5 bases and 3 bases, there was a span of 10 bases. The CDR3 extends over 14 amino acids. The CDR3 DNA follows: TGTGCCAGCAGCAGTCAGGGTTACACCGGGGAGCTGTTTTTT. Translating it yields CASSSQGYTGELFF.

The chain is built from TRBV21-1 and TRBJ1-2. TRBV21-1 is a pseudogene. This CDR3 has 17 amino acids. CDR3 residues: CASSKFPVTGFVYGYTF. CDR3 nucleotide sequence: TGTGCCAGCAGCAAATTTCCGGTTACCGGGTTCGTCTATGGCTACACCTTC.

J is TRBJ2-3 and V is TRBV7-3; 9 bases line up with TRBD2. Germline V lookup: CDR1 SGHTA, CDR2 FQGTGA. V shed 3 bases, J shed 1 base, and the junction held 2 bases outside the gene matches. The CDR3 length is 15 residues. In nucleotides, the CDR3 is TGTGCCAGCAGCTTCGCGGGGGGGGGCACAGATACGCAGTATTTT. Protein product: CASSFAGGGTDTQYF.

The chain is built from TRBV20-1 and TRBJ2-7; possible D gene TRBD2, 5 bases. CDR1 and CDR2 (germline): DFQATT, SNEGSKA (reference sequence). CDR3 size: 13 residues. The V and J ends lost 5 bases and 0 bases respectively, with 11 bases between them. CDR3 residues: CSAGGGYSYEQYF. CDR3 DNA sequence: TGCAGTGCTGGTGGAGGCTACTCCTACGAGCAGTACTTC.

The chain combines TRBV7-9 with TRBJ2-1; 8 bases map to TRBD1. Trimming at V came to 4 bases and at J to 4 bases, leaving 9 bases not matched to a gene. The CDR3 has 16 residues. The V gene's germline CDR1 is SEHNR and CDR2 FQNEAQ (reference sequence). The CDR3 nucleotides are TGTGCCAGCAGCTCAACCGGGACAGGATGGTACAATGAGCAGTTCTTC. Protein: CASSSTGTGWYNEQFF. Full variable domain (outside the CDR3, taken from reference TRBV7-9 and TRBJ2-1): DTGVSQNPRHKITKRGQNVTFRCDPISEHNRLYWYRQTLGQGPEFLTYFQNEAQLEKSRLLSDRFSAERPKGSFSTLEIQRTEQGDSAMYLCASSSTGTGWYNEQFFGPGTRLTVL.

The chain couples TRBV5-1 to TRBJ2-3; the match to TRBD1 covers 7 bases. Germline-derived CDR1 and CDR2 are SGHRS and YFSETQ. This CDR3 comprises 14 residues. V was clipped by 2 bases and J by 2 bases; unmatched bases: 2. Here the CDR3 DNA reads TGCGCCAGCAGCTTTACAGGGGTCACAGATACGCAGTATTTT. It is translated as CASSFTGVTDTQYF.

The CDR3 reads CASSKGALTAPTNEQYF. Here the CDR3 DNA reads TGTGCCAGCAGCAAAGGGGCCCTGACAGCTCCTACGAACGAGCAGTACTTC. The V call is TRBV21-1, the J call TRBJ2-7; the tabulated D call, TRBD1, remains unverified against the DNA. TRBV21-1 is a pseudogene locus. The CDR3 runs 17 residues.

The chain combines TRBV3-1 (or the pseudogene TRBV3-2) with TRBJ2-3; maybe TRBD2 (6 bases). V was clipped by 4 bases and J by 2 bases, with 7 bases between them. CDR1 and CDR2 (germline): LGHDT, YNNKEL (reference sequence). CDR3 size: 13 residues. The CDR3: CASSPGVTDTQYF. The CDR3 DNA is TGTGCCAGCAGCCCGGGGGTCACAGATACGCAGTATTTT.

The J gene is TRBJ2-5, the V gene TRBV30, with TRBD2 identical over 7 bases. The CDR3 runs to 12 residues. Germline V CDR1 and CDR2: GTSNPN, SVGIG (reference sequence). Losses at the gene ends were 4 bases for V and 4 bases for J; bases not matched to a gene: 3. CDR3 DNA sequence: TGTGCCTGGACCTCGGGGGGAGAGACCCAGTACTTC. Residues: CAWTSGGETQYF.

The CDR3 protein is CASSYSSGDRGRLYF. For the CDR3, the DNA is TGTGCCAGCAGTTACTCGAGCGGGGACAGGGGGCGGCTGTACTTC. The chain employs TRBV6-5 and TRBJ2-4, with TRBD1 matching over 12 bases. CDR3 length equals 15 residues. CDR1 is MNHEY, CDR2 SVGAGI, per germline. The ends lost 0 bases at V and 15 bases at J; junction bases unmatched: 9.

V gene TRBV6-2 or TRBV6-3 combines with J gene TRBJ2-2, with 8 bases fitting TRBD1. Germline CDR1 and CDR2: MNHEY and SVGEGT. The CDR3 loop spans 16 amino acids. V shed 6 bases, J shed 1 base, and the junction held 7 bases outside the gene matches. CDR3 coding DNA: TGTGCCAGCAGCGGTGACAGGGGATGGAACACCGGGGAGCTGTTTTTT. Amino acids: CASSGDRGWNTGELFF.

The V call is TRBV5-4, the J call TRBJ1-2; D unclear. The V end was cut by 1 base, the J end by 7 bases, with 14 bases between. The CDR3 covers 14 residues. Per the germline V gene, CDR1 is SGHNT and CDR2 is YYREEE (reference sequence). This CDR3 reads CASSLLGGSGGYTF. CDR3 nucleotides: TGTGCCAGCAGCTTGTTAGGAGGATCCGGTGGCTACACCTTC.

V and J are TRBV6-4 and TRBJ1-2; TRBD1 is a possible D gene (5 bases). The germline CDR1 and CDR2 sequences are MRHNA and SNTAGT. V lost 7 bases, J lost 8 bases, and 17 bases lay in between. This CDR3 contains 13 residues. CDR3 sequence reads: CASIDRPFGGYTF. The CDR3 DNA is TGTGCCAGCATCGACAGACCTTTCGGAGGCTACACCTTC.

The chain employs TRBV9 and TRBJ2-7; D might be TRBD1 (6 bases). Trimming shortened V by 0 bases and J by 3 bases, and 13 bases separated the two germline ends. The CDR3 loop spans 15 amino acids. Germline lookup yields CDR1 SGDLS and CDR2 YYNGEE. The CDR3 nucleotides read TGTGCCAGCAGCGTAGCGGCCGGGACATACTACGAGCAGTACTTC. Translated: CASSVAAGTYYEQYF.

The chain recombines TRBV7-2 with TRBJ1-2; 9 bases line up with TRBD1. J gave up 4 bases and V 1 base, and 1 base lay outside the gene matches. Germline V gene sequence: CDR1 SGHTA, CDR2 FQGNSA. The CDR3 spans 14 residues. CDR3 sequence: CASSLGGQGYGYTF. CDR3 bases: TGTGCCAGCAGCTTAGGGGGACAGGGCTATGGCTACACCTTC.